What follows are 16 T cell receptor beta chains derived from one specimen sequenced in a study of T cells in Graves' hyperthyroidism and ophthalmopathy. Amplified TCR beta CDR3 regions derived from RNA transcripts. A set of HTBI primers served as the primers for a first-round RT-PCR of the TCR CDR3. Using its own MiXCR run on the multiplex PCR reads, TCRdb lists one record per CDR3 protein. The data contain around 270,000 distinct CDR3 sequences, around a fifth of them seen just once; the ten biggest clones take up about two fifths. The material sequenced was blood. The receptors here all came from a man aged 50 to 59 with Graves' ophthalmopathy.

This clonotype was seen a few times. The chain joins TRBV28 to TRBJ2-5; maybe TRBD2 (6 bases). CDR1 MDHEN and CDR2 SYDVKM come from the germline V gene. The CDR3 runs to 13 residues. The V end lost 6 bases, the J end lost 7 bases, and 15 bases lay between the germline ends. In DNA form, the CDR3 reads TGTGCCAGCAGGGCGGGGAGTGAGGCGACCCAGTACTTC. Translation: CASRAGSEATQYF.

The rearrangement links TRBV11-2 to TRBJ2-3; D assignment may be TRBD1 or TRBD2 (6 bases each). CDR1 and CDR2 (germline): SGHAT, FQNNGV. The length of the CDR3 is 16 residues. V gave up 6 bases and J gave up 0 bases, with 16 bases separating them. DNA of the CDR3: TGTGCCAGCAGTGATCTTGGCGGGACAAGCACAGATACGCAGTATTTT. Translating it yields CASSDLGGTSTDTQYF.

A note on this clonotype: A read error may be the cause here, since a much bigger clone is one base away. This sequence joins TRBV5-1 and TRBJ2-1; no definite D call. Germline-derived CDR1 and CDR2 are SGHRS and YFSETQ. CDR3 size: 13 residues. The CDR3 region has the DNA TGCGCCAGCAGCGTCTCCTTCTACAATAAGCAGTTCTTC. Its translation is CASSVSFYNKQFF.

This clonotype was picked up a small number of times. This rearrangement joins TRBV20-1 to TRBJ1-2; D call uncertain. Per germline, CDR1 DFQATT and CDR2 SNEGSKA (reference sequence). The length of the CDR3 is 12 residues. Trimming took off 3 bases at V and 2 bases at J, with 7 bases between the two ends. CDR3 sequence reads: CSASPLNYGYTF. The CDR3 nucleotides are TGCAGTGCTAGCCCGTTGAACTATGGCTACACCTTC.

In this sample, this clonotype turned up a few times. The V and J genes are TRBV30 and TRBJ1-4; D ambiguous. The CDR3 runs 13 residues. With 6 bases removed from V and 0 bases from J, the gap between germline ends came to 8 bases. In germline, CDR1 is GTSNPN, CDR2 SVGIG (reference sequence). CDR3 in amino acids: CACPRSTNEKLFF. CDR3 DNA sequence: TGTGCCTGTCCCAGATCAACTAATGAAAAACTGTTTTTT.

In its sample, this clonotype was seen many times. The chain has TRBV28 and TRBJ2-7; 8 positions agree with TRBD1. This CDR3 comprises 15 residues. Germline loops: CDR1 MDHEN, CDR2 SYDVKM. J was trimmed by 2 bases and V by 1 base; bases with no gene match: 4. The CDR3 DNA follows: TGTGCCAGCAGTTTATCAGGGGGCCTCGCCTACGAGCAGTACTTC. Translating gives CASSLSGGLAYEQYF.

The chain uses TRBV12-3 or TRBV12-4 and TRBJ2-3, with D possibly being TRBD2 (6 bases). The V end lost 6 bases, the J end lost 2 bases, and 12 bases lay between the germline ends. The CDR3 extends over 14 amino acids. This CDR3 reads CASRGTLDTDTQYF. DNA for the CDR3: TGTGCCAGCAGGGGGACTCTAGACACAGATACGCAGTATTTT.

CDR3 in amino acids: CASSVRDRGPYEQYF. In nucleotides, the CDR3 is TGTGCCAGCAGTGTGCGGGACAGGGGTCCCTACGAGCAGTACTTC. This chain uses TRBV2 with TRBJ2-7; 10 bases align to TRBD1. CDR1 is SNHLY, CDR2 FYNNEI, per germline. With V trimmed by 4 bases and J by 2 bases, 5 bases remained unmatched. This CDR3 is 15 amino acids long.

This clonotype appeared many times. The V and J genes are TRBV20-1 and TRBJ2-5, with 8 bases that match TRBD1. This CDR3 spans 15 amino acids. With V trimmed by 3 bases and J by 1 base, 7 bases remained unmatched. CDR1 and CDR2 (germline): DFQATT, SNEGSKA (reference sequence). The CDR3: CSARETGAFQETQYF. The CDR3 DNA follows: TGCAGTGCTAGGGAGACAGGGGCCTTCCAAGAGACCCAGTACTTC.

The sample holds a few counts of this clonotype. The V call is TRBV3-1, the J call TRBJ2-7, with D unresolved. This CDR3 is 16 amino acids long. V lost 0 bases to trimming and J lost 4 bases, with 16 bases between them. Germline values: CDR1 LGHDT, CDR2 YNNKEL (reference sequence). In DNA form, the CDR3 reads TGTGCCAGCAGCCAAGATCTGGGGTTATTAGGGTACGAGCAGTACTTC. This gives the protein CASSQDLGLLGYEQYF.

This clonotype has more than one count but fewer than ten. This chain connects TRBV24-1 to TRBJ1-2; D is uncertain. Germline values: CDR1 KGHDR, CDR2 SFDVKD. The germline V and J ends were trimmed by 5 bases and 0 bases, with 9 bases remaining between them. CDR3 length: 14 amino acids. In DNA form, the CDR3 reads TGTGCCACCAGTGGAGATTCCCCTAACTATGGCTACACCTTC. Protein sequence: CATSGDSPNYGYTF.

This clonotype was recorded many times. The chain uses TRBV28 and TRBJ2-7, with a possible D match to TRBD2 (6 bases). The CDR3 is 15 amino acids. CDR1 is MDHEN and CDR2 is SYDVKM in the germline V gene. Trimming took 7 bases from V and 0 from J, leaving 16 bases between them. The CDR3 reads CASTVRDSSSYEQYF. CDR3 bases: TGTGCCAGCACTGTCCGGGACTCCAGCTCCTACGAGCAGTACTTC.

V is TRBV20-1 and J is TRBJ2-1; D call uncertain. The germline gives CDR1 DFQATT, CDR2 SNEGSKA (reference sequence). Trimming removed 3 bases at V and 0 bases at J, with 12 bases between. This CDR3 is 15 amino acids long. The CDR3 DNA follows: TGCAGTGCTAGTCCCGATCAGAGCTCCTACAATGAGCAGTTCTTC. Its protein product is CSASPDQSSYNEQFF.

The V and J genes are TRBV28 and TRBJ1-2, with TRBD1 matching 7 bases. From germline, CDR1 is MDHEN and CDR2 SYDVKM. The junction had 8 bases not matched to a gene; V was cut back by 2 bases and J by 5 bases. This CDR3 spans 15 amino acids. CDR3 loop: CASSLGTQGGYGYTF. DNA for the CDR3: TGTGCCAGCAGTTTAGGAACGCAGGGGGGTTATGGCTACACCTTC.

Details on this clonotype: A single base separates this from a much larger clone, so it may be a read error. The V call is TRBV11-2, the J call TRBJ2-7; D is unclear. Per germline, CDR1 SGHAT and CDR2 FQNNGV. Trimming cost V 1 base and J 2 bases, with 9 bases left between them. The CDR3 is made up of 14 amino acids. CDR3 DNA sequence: TGTGCCAGCAGCTTAGGTAGCACCGCCTACGAGCAGTACTTC. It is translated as CASSLGSTAYEQYF.

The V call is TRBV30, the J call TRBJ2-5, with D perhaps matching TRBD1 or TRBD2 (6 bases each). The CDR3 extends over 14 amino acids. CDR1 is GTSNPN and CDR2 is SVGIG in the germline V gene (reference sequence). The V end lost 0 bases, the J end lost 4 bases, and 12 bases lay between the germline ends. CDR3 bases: TGTGCCTGGAGTGTAGGGGGAGGTATAGAGACCCAGTACTTC. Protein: CAWSVGGGIETQYF.